Each of the 18 T cell receptor beta chains below was sequenced from the same sample in a study of T cells in Graves' hyperthyroidism and ophthalmopathy. RNA transcripts gave rise to amplified TCR beta CDR3 regions. First-round RT-PCR of the TCR CDR3 relied on the HTBI primer set. TCRdb analysed the multiplex PCR reads with MiXCR anew, one entry per CDR3 protein. This table holds hundreds of thousands of distinct CDR3 sequences, 14% to 15% found once. Sequenced sample: blood. All receptors derive from a woman aged 40 to 50 with Graves' ophthalmopathy.

This chain uses TRBV11-2 with TRBJ2-1; 7 bases match TRBD2. The CDR3 is 21 amino acids. CDR1 is SGHAT and CDR2 is FQNNGV in the germline V gene. Trimming at V came to 1 base and at J to 2 bases, leaving 20 bases not matched to a gene. The CDR3: CASSLVPPRPTTSETYNEQFF. Here the CDR3 DNA reads TGTGCCAGCAGCTTAGTACCACCCCGCCCCACTACTAGCGAGACCTACAATGAGCAGTTCTTC.

This clonotype has at least ten counts. This chain uses TRBV7-2 with TRBJ2-2; 8 bases align to TRBD2. J gave up 7 bases and V 2 bases, and 3 bases lay outside the gene matches. Looked up from germline, CDR1 is SGHTA and CDR2 is FQGNSA. The CDR3 contains 14 residues. For the CDR3, the DNA is TGTGCCAGCAGCTTATACGGGAGGGGCGGGGAGCTGTTTTTT. Translating gives CASSLYGRGGELFF. Full variable domain (remainder filled in from reference TRBV7-2 and TRBJ2-2): GAGVSQSPSNKVTEKGKDVELRCDPISGHTALYWYRQSLGQGLEFLIYFQGNSAPDKSGLPSDRFSAERTGGSVSTLTIQRTQQEDSAVYLCASSLYGRGGELFFGEGSRLTVL.

This clonotype has ten or more counts. The V and J genes are TRBV6-2 or TRBV6-3 and TRBJ1-5; no clear D gene. Between the trimmed V and J ends, which lost 0 bases and 11 bases, there was a span of 17 bases. Germline V lookup: CDR1 MNHEY, CDR2 SVGEGT. This CDR3 region has 15 residues. This chain's CDR3 is CASSYSTTDSKSQHF. CDR3 nucleotide sequence: TGTGCCAGCAGTTACTCGACAACGGACTCTAAGTCCCAGCATTTT.

This clonotype was counted ten times or more. The rearrangement uses TRBV10-3 and TRBJ2-5, with 10 nucleotides matching TRBD2. The CDR3 length is 17 residues. Germline V gene sequence: CDR1 ENHRY, CDR2 SYGVKD. V was clipped by 5 bases and J by 5 bases; unmatched bases: 14. The CDR3 loop is CAISRGSSGSVGETQYF. The DNA of the CDR3 is TGTGCCATCAGTAGAGGATCTAGCGGGAGTGTAGGGGAGACCCAGTACTTC.

This clonotype has ten or more counts. The chain uses TRBV11-2 and TRBJ2-1; D is unclear. Per germline, CDR1 SGHAT and CDR2 FQNNGV. Trimming took 5 bases from V and 4 from J, leaving 15 bases between them. This CDR3 comprises 15 residues. The CDR3 coding sequence is TGTGCCAGCAGCCCTGCGGCTACCGAATACAATGAGCAGTTCTTC. Its protein is CASSPAATEYNEQFF.

In this sample, this clonotype turned up many times. The chain has TRBV28 and TRBJ2-7; TRBD1 matches 9 bases. Germline trimming cut 6 bases from V and 6 bases from J; bases unmatched to any gene: 3. The germline CDR1 and CDR2 sequences are MDHEN and SYDVKM. CDR3 size: 12 residues. The CDR3, as DNA: TGTGCCAGCAGGGGGACAGGGTTCGAGCAGTACTTC. This sequence encodes CASRGTGFEQYF.

This clonotype was found many times. The chain employs TRBV10-3 and TRBJ2-5; D is ambiguous. CDR3 length: 13 amino acids. Trimming removed 2 bases at V and 6 bases at J, with 10 bases between. Germline V gene data show CDR1 as ENHRY and CDR2 as SYGVKD. As DNA, the CDR3 is TGTGCCATCAGTGAGCGAGAGATTCAGACCCAGTACTTC. Residues: CAISEREIQTQYF.

The rearrangement uses TRBV18 and TRBJ2-5; 8 nucleotides match TRBD1. Germline CDR1 reads KGHSH; CDR2 reads LQKENI. CDR3 length equals 14 residues. Germline trimming cut 2 bases from V and 7 bases from J; bases unmatched to any gene: 6. The CDR3 is CASSPDRGGGTQYF. DNA for the CDR3: TGTGCCAGCTCACCAGACAGGGGTGGCGGGACCCAGTACTTC.

This clonotype was picked up many times. The chain combines TRBV6-4 with TRBJ2-7; TRBD2 matches 13 bases. The CDR3 loop spans 18 amino acids. Per germline, CDR1 MRHNA and CDR2 SNTAGT. J was trimmed by 0 bases and V by 9 bases; bases with no gene match: 14. In DNA, the CDR3 is TGTGCCAGTAGTCGGACTAGCGGGAGTCCCCAGAGCTCCTACGAGCAGTACTTC. As protein: CASSRTSGSPQSSYEQYF.

This clonotype came up a few times. The chain uses TRBV29-1 and TRBJ2-7; 10 bases agree with TRBD1. Germline CDR1 SQVTM, CDR2 ANQGSEA. The CDR3 contains 16 residues. V lost 0 bases to trimming and J lost 7 bases; unmatched junction nucleotides: 12. This CDR3 reads CSVEDNRQGALGEQYF. The CDR3 DNA follows: TGCAGCGTTGAAGATAATCGACAGGGGGCCCTTGGGGAGCAGTACTTC.

This clonotype was counted ten times or more. The genes are TRBV20-1 and TRBJ2-5; D may be TRBD2 (6 bases). Trimming left V 3 bases short and J 2 bases short, with 10 bases between. The CDR3 runs to 13 residues. Germline CDR1 DFQATT, CDR2 SNEGSKA (reference sequence). The CDR3 loop reads CSASPGTQETQYF. CDR3 DNA: TGCAGTGCTAGCCCGGGGACTCAAGAGACCCAGTACTTC.

This clonotype was counted at least ten times. The chain recombines TRBV30 with TRBJ1-1; D is possibly TRBD1 (5 bases). V dropped 5 bases and J dropped 1 base, with 26 bases sitting between them. The CDR3 runs to 18 residues. Germline CDR1 is GTSNPN and CDR2 is SVGIG (reference sequence). The CDR3 reads CAWFRDVWPGPKNTEAFF. CDR3 nucleotide sequence: TGTGCCTGGTTCAGGGATGTTTGGCCAGGACCCAAGAACACTGAAGCTTTCTTT.

There are many counts of this clonotype. The genes are TRBV19 and TRBJ2-2; 9 bases line up with TRBD2. Per germline, CDR1 LNHDA and CDR2 SQIVND (reference sequence). The J segment lost 1 base and the V segment lost 9 bases, leaving 6 bases of the junction unmatched. The length of the CDR3 is 15 residues. CDR3 region: CASSISGGNTGELFF. The DNA of the CDR3 is TGTGCCAGCAGCATTAGCGGGGGGAACACCGGGGAGCTGTTTTTT.

This clonotype was seen repeatedly, ten times or more. The V call is TRBV12-3 or TRBV12-4, the J call TRBJ2-5; the match to TRBD1 covers 8 bases. V lost 5 bases, J lost 3 bases, and 11 bases stayed unmatched. The CDR3 totals 16 residues. The chain's CDR3 is CASSPFGTGLKETQYF. The DNA for the CDR3 is TGTGCCAGCAGTCCTTTCGGGACAGGACTCAAAGAGACCCAGTACTTC.

This clonotype was counted at least ten times. The chain joins TRBV6-5 to TRBJ2-7, with D possibly matching TRBD2 (5 bases). Germline V CDR1 and CDR2: MNHEY, SVGAGI. The germline V and J ends were trimmed by 0 bases and 0 bases, with 15 bases remaining between them. The CDR3 length is 17 residues. The CDR3 DNA reads TGTGCCAGCAGTTACTCGGGAGACTCGTCGAGCTCCTACGAGCAGTACTTC. This codes for CASSYSGDSSSSYEQYF.

This clonotype showed up just a few times. The V gene is TRBV29-1, the J gene TRBJ2-4; D is undetermined. The CDR3 is made up of 11 amino acids. Trimming removed 7 bases from V and 9 bases from J, with 13 bases in between. The germline gives CDR1 SQVTM, CDR2 ANQGSEA. CDR3 bases: TGCAGCGGCTACAGAGAAGGCATTCAGTACTTC. It translates to CSGYREGIQYF.

This clonotype was seen many times. CDR3 DNA: TGTGCCAGTAGTATGAAGGTCGGAACCTACGAGCAGTACTTC. Translated: CASSMKVGTYEQYF. The J gene is TRBJ2-7, the V gene TRBV19; D unresolved. V lost 3 bases to trimming and J lost 2 bases, with 11 bases between them. Looked up from germline, CDR1 is LNHDA and CDR2 is SQIVND (reference sequence). There are 14 residues in the CDR3.

This clonotype was detected ten times or more. The chain carries TRBV11-2 and TRBJ2-7; D not resolved. Germline V gene lookup returns CDR1 SGHAT and CDR2 FQNNGV. The CDR3 is 11 amino acids. V was shortened by 3 bases and J by 9 bases, with 9 bases between the two germline ends. CDR3 amino acids: CASSLWASQYF. The CDR3 region has the DNA TGTGCCAGCAGCTTGTGGGCTTCGCAGTACTTC.